The rows below give T cell receptor beta chains drawn from one sample of a study of blood T cell repertoires in COVID-19. Profiled with immunoSEQ multiplex PCR; TCRdb holds only in-frame clones, not every one. The sample records approximately 150,000 clones, approximately 91% being singletons. Sequencing used peripheral blood. These receptors were taken from a man in his 70s with acute or convalescent COVID-19. The CDR3 runs from the conserved cysteine through the conserved F or W. The order of the fields is D gene, clone size, J gene, V gene, CDR3 DNA, CDR3 protein. D genes are given only for firm matches. The size field is filled for only some rows; it gives once, few, many or a size class.

>TRBD2|NA|TRBJ2-3|TRBV29-1
TGCAGCGTTGAAATAACTAGCGCAGATACGCAGTATTTT
CSVEITSADTQYF
>NA|once|TRBJ2-1|TRBV7-3
TGTGCCAGCACCTCGAGGAGCAATGAGCAGTTCTTC
CASTSRSNEQFF
>TRBD1|few|TRBJ1-5|TRBV23-1
TGCGCCAGCAGTCACAATTGGGGACAGGGCGATCAGCCCCAGCATTTT
CASSHNWGQGDQPQHF
>NA|NA|TRBJ1-3|TRBV5-1
TGCGCCAGCAGCCCCCCGACAGGAACTTCTGGAAACACCATATATTTT
CASSPPTGTSGNTIYF
>TRBD1|NA|TRBJ2-7|TRBV19
TGTGCCAGTAGTATAGAGGGGGACAGGTTCTACGAGCAGTACTTC
CASSIEGDRFYEQYF
>NA|NA|TRBJ2-7|TRBV10-1
TGCGCCAGCAGTGAGTCCCCCAGGCGCCCCTACGAGCAGTACTTC
CASSESPRRPYEQYF
>NA|NA|TRBJ2-5|TRBV6-2/TRBV6-3
TGTGCCAGCAGTCGATGGACATCGTTAACCCAAGAGACCCAGTACTTC
CASSRWTSLTQETQYF
>TRBD1|NA|TRBJ1-6|TRBV7-8
TGTGCCAGCAGCGACAGGGTTAATAATTCACCCCTCCACTTT
CASSDRVNNSPLHF
>NA|NA|TRBJ2-3|TRBV30
TGTGCCTGGGGCCTTTCTAGGGACATACCTGCGACAGATACGCAGTATTTT
CAWGLSRDIPATDTQYF
>NA|NA|TRBJ1-1|TRBV10-3
TGTGCCATCAGGGCGGGGAGGGGGAACACTGAAGCTTTCTTT
CAIRAGRGNTEAFF
>NA|NA|TRBJ1-6|TRBV6-5
TGTGCCAGCAGTTCTGACAGATTAAATTCACCCCTCCACTTT
CASSSDRLNSPLHF
>NA|NA|TRBJ1-1|TRBV28
TGTGCCAGCAGCCGAGGAGGGTTCACTGAAGCTTTCTTT
CASSRGGFTEAFF
>TRBD1|NA|TRBJ1-2|TRBV6-4
TGTGCCAGCAGTGATAGTACCGGGACAGGGCATGGCTACACCTTC
CASSDSTGTGHGYTF
>TRBD2|NA|TRBJ2-5|TRBV6-6
TGTGCCAGCAGCCGAAATCCTCGCGAAGCGGGGGGGCACGGAGAGACCCAGTACTTC
CASSRNPREAGGHGETQYF
>TRBD1|NA|TRBJ2-7|TRBV6-1
TGTGCCAGCAGTGAAACAGGGGTGAAGCAGTACTTC
CASSETGVKQYF
>TRBD1|NA|TRBJ2-5|TRBV28
TGTGCCAGCGGAACTACTGGGACAGGGGGCAGGAAGACCCAGTACTTC
CASGTTGTGGRKTQYF
>NA|NA|TRBJ1-4|TRBV5-1
TGCGCCAGCAGCTTGGGACAGGCTCCTAATGAAAAACTGTTTTTT
CASSLGQAPNEKLFF
>TRBD1|NA|TRBJ1-2|TRBV25-1
TGTGCCAGCAGTACCGGACAGGGGGAAGGCTACACCTTC
CASSTGQGEGYTF
>TRBD1|NA|TRBJ2-1|TRBV7-9
TGTGCCAGCAGCTTAGCAGGGGGCGGTAATGAGCAGTTCTTC
CASSLAGGGNEQFF
>NA|NA|TRBJ1-1|TRBV7-7
TGTGCCAGCAGCTTAGTGGGGGGGGCCGGGAACACTGAAGCTTTCTTT
CASSLVGGAGNTEAFF
>NA|NA|TRBJ2-3|TRBV6-5
TGTGCCAGCAGGCTCGAGAGCACAGATACGCAGTATTTT
CASRLESTDTQYF
>NA|NA|TRBJ1-2|TRBV19
TGTGCCAGTAGTGTACCGGGTCTACATGGCTACACCTTC
CASSVPGLHGYTF
>NA|once|TRBJ2-2|TRBV11-3
TGTGCCAGCAGCTCACCCAACAAGGGGCACGCGAACACCGGGGAGCTGTTTTTT
CASSSPNKGHANTGELFF
>TRBD1|NA|TRBJ2-5|TRBV7-9
TGTGCCAGCAGTGGGGACAGGGTGGATAGGGAGACCCAGTACTTC
CASSGDRVDRETQYF
>NA|NA|TRBJ1-2|TRBV7-9
TGTGCCAGCAGCTTTACTCCCGAGGATGGCTACACCTTC
CASSFTPEDGYTF
>TRBD1|NA|TRBJ2-7|TRBV5-6
TGTGCCAGCAGCTCGGGACAGGACTCCTACGAGCAGTACTTC
CASSSGQDSYEQYF
>NA|NA|TRBJ2-3|TRBV10-1
TGCGCCAGCAGTGAGTCTGGGGGGAAGGATACGCAGTATTTT
CASSESGGKDTQYF
>NA|NA|TRBJ2-1|TRBV6-5
TGTGCCAGCAGTTACTTGGCTGGGGCAGGGAACAATGAGCAGTTCTTC
CASSYLAGAGNNEQFF
>NA|NA|TRBJ1-1|TRBV27
TGTGCCAGCAGTAAATCCCGGAACACTGAAGCTTTCTTT
CASSKSRNTEAFF
>NA|once|TRBJ1-1|TRBV5-1
TGCGCCAGCAGCCTAAGCGGCTTCCGGGATACTGAAGCTTTCTTT
CASSLSGFRDTEAFF
>NA|NA|TRBJ1-2|TRBV11-2
TGTGCCAGCAGTCAGGGCCGGGACTTCCACACCTTC
CASSQGRDFHTF
>TRBD1|once|TRBJ1-5|TRBV5-1
TGCGCCAGCAGTTGGACAGGGCTCAATCAGCCCCAGCATTTT
CASSWTGLNQPQHF
>NA|NA|TRBJ2-3|TRBV5-1
TGCGCCAGCGGCGGGCAGGCTCCTAGCACAGATACGCAGTATTTT
CASGGQAPSTDTQYF
>NA|NA|TRBJ2-3|TRBV5-1
TGCGCCAGCAGCTTTGTCAGGGGAACAGATACGCAGTATTTT
CASSFVRGTDTQYF
>TRBD1|NA|TRBJ2-2|TRBV19
TGTGCCAGTAGGGACAGGGGGCCCGGGGAGCTGTTTTTT
CASRDRGPGELFF
>NA|NA|TRBJ1-2|TRBV5-4
TGTGCCAGCAGCTTAGGCGGGGACGCTAACTATGGCTACACCTTC
CASSLGGDANYGYTF
>NA|NA|TRBJ2-5|TRBV5-1
TGCGCCAGCAGCTTGTTGTTAAAAGAGACCCAGTACTTC
CASSLLLKETQYF
>NA|NA|TRBJ1-6|TRBV6-2/TRBV6-3
TGTGCCAGCAGCTCCGGGCCAGGAGGGAATTCACCCCTCCACTTT
CASSSGPGGNSPLHF
>NA|NA|TRBJ2-7|TRBV7-2
TGTGCCAGCAGCTTAAGGGGACACAACTCCTACGAGCAGTACTTC
CASSLRGHNSYEQYF
>NA|few|TRBJ1-6|TRBV2
TGTGCCAGCAGCTTTACCGAGAATTCACCCCTCCACTTT
CASSFTENSPLHF
>TRBD1|NA|TRBJ1-6|TRBV5-1
TGCGCCAGCAGCTTGGGCCAGGGGGCCGGCTATAATTCACCCCTCCACTTT
CASSLGQGAGYNSPLHF
>TRBD2|NA|TRBJ2-7|TRBV5-1
TGCGCCAGCAGCTTGACTGCGGGGGCCTACGAGCAGTACTTC
CASSLTAGAYEQYF
>NA|NA|TRBJ1-2|TRBV6-5
TGTGCCAGCACCTCCAACGGAGGCTATGGCTACACCTTC
CASTSNGGYGYTF
>NA|NA|TRBJ1-6|TRBV2
TGTGCCAGCAGTGAATATCATGCATCAGATTCACCCCTCCACTTT
CASSEYHASDSPLHF
>NA|NA|TRBJ2-3|TRBV28
TGTGCCAGCAGTGAAAAGAGCAAGAATACGCAGTATTTT
CASSEKSKNTQYF
>NA|NA|TRBJ2-3|TRBV3-1/TRBV3-2
TGTGCCAGCAGCCAAGCAGGGCCAGATACGCAGTATTTT
CASSQAGPDTQYF
>NA|once|TRBJ1-2|TRBV19
TGTGCCAGTAGTACCCCCGGGACACTCTATGGCTACACCTTC
CASSTPGTLYGYTF
>NA|NA|TRBJ1-3|TRBV3-1/TRBV3-2
TGTGCCAGCAGTTTTACAGGGCCCTCTGGAAACACCATATATTTT
CASSFTGPSGNTIYF
>NA|few|TRBJ1-1|TRBV2
TGTGCCAGCACTCGGGGGAACACTGAAGCTTTCTTT
CASTRGNTEAFF
>NA|NA|TRBJ1-5|TRBV18
TGTGCCAGCTCACTTGAGTACCGGAGTAATCAGCCCCAGCATTTT
CASSLEYRSNQPQHF
>NA|NA|TRBJ1-4|TRBV2
TGTGCCAGCAGTGTAACCGTCCAAGCAGGGAAGACAAAGCTGTTTTTT
CASSVTVQAGKTKLFF
>TRBD1|NA|TRBJ2-1|TRBV7-9
TGTGCCAGCAGCTTATGGACAGGGGGAAACAATGAGCAGTTCTTC
CASSLWTGGNNEQFF
>NA|once|TRBJ2-3|TRBV5-1
TGCGCCAGCAGGGTAGCGTGGAGCACAGATACGCAGTATTTT
CASRVAWSTDTQYF
>NA|NA|TRBJ2-3|TRBV28
TGTGCCATCGGGGGACTTTCCGATACGCAGTATTTT
CAIGGLSDTQYF
>NA|NA|TRBJ1-1|TRBV11-3
TGTGCCAGCAGCTTAGGGCAGGGGAACACTGAAGCTTTCTTT
CASSLGQGNTEAFF
>TRBD1|NA|TRBJ1-2|TRBV6-1
TGTGCCAGCAGTGACCGGGACAGCTATGGCTACACCTTC
CASSDRDSYGYTF
>NA|NA|TRBJ2-2|TRBV9
TGTGCCAGCAGCGTCGAGGGAAGGGTCACCGGGGAGCTGTTTTTT
CASSVEGRVTGELFF
>TRBD1|NA|TRBJ1-2|TRBV3-1/TRBV3-2
TGTGCCAGCAGCCACCGGGACAGGGTTGGAGGCTACACCTTC
CASSHRDRVGGYTF
>TRBD1|NA|TRBJ2-7|TRBV7-9
TGTGCCAGCAGCTCCGTGGACAGGGCCAGCTCCTACGAGCAGTACTTC
CASSSVDRASSYEQYF
>TRBD1|NA|TRBJ1-5|TRBV28
TGTGCCAGCAGTTCCGGACAGGGCGATCAGCCCCAGCATTTT
CASSSGQGDQPQHF